This passage covers 26 T cell receptor beta chains from one sample sequenced in a study of blood T cell repertoires in COVID-19. TCRdb's copy holds only in-frame clones and misses some; the assay was immunoSEQ multiplex PCR. The sample consists of roughly 86,000 clones, 86% of them appearing once. The sequenced material came from peripheral blood. The source is a man between 45 and 60 years old with active or convalescent COVID-19.

The V call is TRBV28, the J call TRBJ2-7, with 10 nucleotides matching TRBD2. The junction had 6 bases not matched to a gene; V was cut back by 4 bases and J by 3 bases. CDR3 length: 15 residues. Germline V gene sequence: CDR1 MDHEN, CDR2 SYDVKM. CDR3 nucleotide sequence: TGTGCCAGCAGTTCCGTAGCGGGGGGCCGCTACGAGCAGTACTTC. This codes for CASSSVAGGRYEQYF.

The V gene is TRBV3-1 (or the pseudogene TRBV3-2), the J gene TRBJ1-1; 11 bases line up with TRBD1. J gave up 3 bases and V 1 base, and 4 bases lay outside the gene matches. The CDR3 runs 16 residues. Germline V CDR1 and CDR2: LGHDT, YNNKEL (reference sequence). The CDR3 DNA is TGTGCCAGCAGCCAAGGTTGGGGACAGGGGGACACTGAAGCTTTCTTT. This sequence encodes CASSQGWGQGDTEAFF.

Here the CDR3 DNA reads TGTGCCAGCGGGACAGGGGGCGCGGGGTCCTACGAGCAGTACGTC. It is translated as CASGTGGAGSYEQYV. This chain links TRBV28 with TRBJ2-7; 12 positions match TRBD1. The V gene end was trimmed by 8 bases and the J gene end by 1 base; junction bases not matched to a gene: 6. This CDR3 spans 15 amino acids. Germline CDR1 reads MDHEN; CDR2 reads SYDVKM.

The genes are TRBV25-1 and TRBJ2-1; 12 bases are a match to TRBD1. Looked up from germline, CDR1 is MGHDK and CDR2 is SYGVNS. With V trimmed by 7 bases and J by 6 bases, 16 bases remained unmatched. The CDR3 spans 18 residues. The CDR3 loop is CASTSGTGGAPLVNEQFF. CDR3 nucleotide sequence: TGTGCCAGCACCTCGGGGACAGGGGGCGCACCCTTGGTCAATGAGCAGTTCTTC.

This rearrangement joins TRBV12-3 or TRBV12-4 to TRBJ1-1, with D unresolved. CDR3 length: 13 residues. V was shortened by 4 bases and J by 1 base, with 7 bases between the two germline ends. The CDR3 DNA follows: TGTGCCAGCAGTTACCAGGAGAACACTGAAGCTTTCTTT. Encoded protein: CASSYQENTEAFF.

The J gene is TRBJ1-2, the V gene TRBV19, with 11 positions matching TRBD1. J gave up 7 bases and V 0 bases, and 10 bases lay outside the gene matches. The CDR3 runs 17 residues. The V gene's germline CDR1 is LNHDA and CDR2 SQIVND (reference sequence). The CDR3 coding sequence is TGTGCCAGTAGTATAGATCTAGCCGGACAGGGGGCGTTTGGCTACACCTTC. Its translation is CASSIDLAGQGAFGYTF.

This clone was found once. The chain is built from TRBV10-2 and TRBJ2-7; D perhaps matches TRBD1 (5 bases). The CDR3 has 13 amino acids. Between the trimmed V and J ends, which lost 5 bases and 4 bases, there was a span of 12 bases. Germline assignment: CDR1 WSHSY and CDR2 SAAADI. The CDR3 spells CASSPRERYEQYV. The DNA for the CDR3 is TGCGCCAGCAGTCCCAGGGAAAGGTACGAGCAGTACGTC.

The chain has TRBV7-2 and TRBJ2-3; the D gene is possibly TRBD1 (6 bases). Trimming took 4 bases from V and 3 from J, leaving 11 bases between them. The CDR3 is 14 amino acids. Germline CDR1 reads SGHTA; CDR2 reads FQGNSA. The CDR3 protein is CASSYNGQTDTQYF. DNA of the CDR3: TGTGCCAGCAGCTACAATGGACAGACAGATACGCAGTATTTT.

The sample holds one count of this clone. The V gene is TRBV13, the J gene TRBJ2-1; TRBD1 might be the D (6 bases). V was cut by 1 base and J by 4 bases, with 11 bases left in between. There are 15 residues in the CDR3. CDR1 and CDR2 (germline): PRHDT, FYEKMQ (reference sequence). The DNA for the CDR3 is TGTGCCAGCAGCTTAGAACAGGGAAGTTACAATGAGCAGTTCTTC. Translating gives CASSLEQGSYNEQFF.

The rearrangement links TRBV12-3 or TRBV12-4 to TRBJ2-5; possible D gene TRBD2, 6 bases. The CDR3 runs 13 residues. Trimming took off 3 bases at V and 4 bases at J, with 9 bases between the two ends. CDR3 protein: CASSFRELETQYF. In nucleotides, the CDR3 is TGTGCCAGCAGTTTTCGGGAGTTAGAGACCCAGTACTTC.

This sequence joins TRBV10-3 and TRBJ2-3, with a possible D match to TRBD2 (6 bases). Trimming removed 0 bases at V and 2 bases at J, with 9 bases between. The CDR3 spans 15 residues. Germline CDR1 and CDR2: ENHRY and SYGVKD. The CDR3 is CAISESGTSTDTQYF. Written as DNA, the CDR3 is TGTGCCATCAGTGAGTCGGGGACTTCCACAGATACGCAGTATTTT.

J is TRBJ1-3 and V is TRBV7-2; TRBD1 is a possible D gene (5 bases). The CDR3 runs to 17 residues. Germline CDR1 and CDR2: SGHTA and FQGNSA. V was shortened by 1 base and J by 0 bases, with 13 bases between the two germline ends. For the CDR3, the DNA is TGTGCCAGCAGCTTAGGTGGACGGACAAGCTCTGGAAACACCATATATTTT. It specifies CASSLGGRTSSGNTIYF. The entire variable domain, with the rest obtained from reference TRBV7-2 and TRBJ1-3, is as follows: GAGVSQSPSNKVTEKGKDVELRCDPISGHTALYWYRQSLGQGLEFLIYFQGNSAPDKSGLPSDRFSAERTGGSVSTLTIQRTQQEDSAVYLCASSLGGRTSSGNTIYFGEGSWLTVV.

V usage is TRBV28 and J usage is TRBJ2-7, with 9 bases lining up with TRBD1. This CDR3 is 13 amino acids long. With 3 bases clipped from V and 7 bases from J, the junction kept 4 bases outside the gene matches. The germline V gene has CDR1 MDHEN and CDR2 SYDVKM. DNA for the CDR3: TGTGCCAGCAGTTTTACAGGGGGCGGTGAGCAGTACGTC. This gives the protein CASSFTGGGEQYV.

The J gene is TRBJ1-4, the V gene TRBV5-1, with a weak D call TRBD1 (6 bases). V was cut by 7 bases and J by 2 bases, with 18 bases left in between. Germline V gene data show CDR1 as SGHRS and CDR2 as YFSETQ. CDR3 length: 16 amino acids. The CDR3 here is CASGEGLGATNEKLFF. The CDR3 bases are TGCGCCAGCGGCGAGGGGTTGGGGGCGACTAATGAAAAACTGTTTTTT.

The chain employs TRBV4-1 and TRBJ2-5; perhaps TRBD2 as D (7 bases). The CDR3 is made up of 16 amino acids. Germline values: CDR1 MGHRA, CDR2 YSYEKL. V was trimmed by 4 bases and J by 1 base, leaving 16 bases between them. CDR3 sequence reads: CASSRGGARSQETQYF. CDR3 DNA sequence: TGCGCCAGCAGCCGGGGGGGCGCGAGGTCCCAAGAGACCCAGTACTTC.

The V gene is TRBV7-2, the J gene TRBJ2-5; 15 nucleotides match TRBD2. Germline V gene sequence: CDR1 SGHTA, CDR2 FQGNSA. Trimming at V came to 7 bases and at J to 5 bases, leaving 8 bases not matched to a gene. This CDR3 region has 16 residues. The CDR3 reads CASTPGLAGGWETQYF. The CDR3 DNA sequence: TGTGCCAGCACCCCGGGACTAGCGGGGGGTTGGGAGACCCAGTACTTC.

The chain is built from TRBV5-5 and TRBJ1-3; 8 bases align to TRBD1. Germline values: CDR1 SGHKS, CDR2 YYEKEE (reference sequence). This CDR3 region has 15 residues. J gave up 4 bases and V 2 bases, and 5 bases lay outside the gene matches. In DNA form, the CDR3 reads TGTGCCAGCAGCTTTGACCAGGGGGCCGGAAACACCATATATTTT. Its protein is CASSFDQGAGNTIYF.

The rearrangement joins TRBV29-1 to TRBJ1-1, with D hard to call. The CDR3 covers 12 residues. The V gene lost 5 bases and the J gene lost 0 bases, with 7 bases spanning the gap. The germline CDR1 and CDR2 sequences are SQVTM and ANQGSEA. The CDR3 coding sequence is TGCAGCGTTCAGCGATTGAACACTGAAGCTTTCTTT. It codes for CSVQRLNTEAFF.

This sequence joins TRBV7-8 and TRBJ1-6, with 7 bases identical to TRBD1. V trimming: 2 bases; J trimming: 7 bases; junction bases outside the gene matches: 11. Germline V lookup: CDR1 SGHVS, CDR2 FQNEAQ. The CDR3 runs to 17 residues. This chain's CDR3 is CASSLQRRQGENSPLHF. CDR3 nucleotides: TGTGCCAGCAGCTTACAGAGGCGCCAGGGGGAGAATTCACCCCTCCACTTT. The full variable domain, rest sourced from reference TRBV7-8 and TRBJ1-6, is GAGVSQSPRYKVAKRGQDVALRCDPISGHVSLFWYQQALGQGPEFLTYFQNEAQLDKSGLPSDRFFAERPEGSVSTLKIQRTQQEDSAVYLCASSLQRRQGENSPLHFGNGTRLTVT.

This clone was counted between two and nine times. The chain has TRBV7-8 and TRBJ2-1; D perhaps matches TRBD2 (5 bases). The germline V gene has CDR1 SGHVS and CDR2 FQNEAQ. Trimming left V 4 bases short and J 5 bases short, with 6 bases between. CDR3 length: 12 amino acids. CDR3 residues: CASSSTNNEQFF. The CDR3 DNA is TGTGCCAGCAGCTCGACTAACAATGAGCAGTTCTTC.

The chain joins TRBV10-3 to TRBJ1-3, with 8 bases aligning to TRBD1. Germline CDR1 ENHRY, CDR2 SYGVKD. This CDR3 has 14 amino acids. V gave up 10 bases and J gave up 4 bases; unmatched junction bases: 9. The CDR3 coding sequence is TGTGCCACCTTCCAGGGGGCAACCGGAAACACCATATATTTT. The encoded protein is CATFQGATGNTIYF.

This clone was observed a few times. The chain joins TRBV15 to TRBJ1-5; D ambiguous. V lost 0 bases and J 7 bases, leaving 13 bases between the germline ends. This CDR3 is built from 15 residues. Germline values: CDR1 LNHNV, CDR2 YYDKDF (reference sequence). The CDR3 DNA is TGTGCCACCAGCAGAGAAGACACTTCCTCCCAGCCCCAGCATTTT. Translation: CATSREDTSSQPQHF. Full variable domain (remainder filled in from reference TRBV15 and TRBJ1-5): DAMVIQNPRYQVTQFGKPVTLSCSQTLNHNVMYWYQQKSSQAPKLLFHYYDKDFNNEADTPDNFQSRRPNTSFCFLDIRSPGLGDTAMYLCATSREDTSSQPQHFGDGTRLSIL.

The chain couples TRBV2 to TRBJ1-1; TRBD1 is a possible D gene (6 bases). The CDR3 loop spans 13 amino acids. Germline values: CDR1 SNHLY, CDR2 FYNNEI. The ends were cut back, 4 bases at V and 3 bases at J, with 9 bases in the middle. The CDR3, as DNA: TGTGCCAGCAGTGTAACAGGGTACACTGAAGCTTTCTTT. It translates to CASSVTGYTEAFF.

The J gene is TRBJ2-2, the V gene TRBV12-5; D is possibly TRBD1 (6 bases). The CDR3 loop spans 15 amino acids. V dropped 8 bases and J dropped 1 base, with 14 bases sitting between them. Germline loops: CDR1 LGHNT, CDR2 FRNRAP. The DNA for the CDR3 is TGTGCTAGTATGTCCACAGGGCTGAACACCGGGGAGCTGTTTTTT. Translating it yields CASMSTGLNTGELFF.

This chain joins TRBV28 and TRBJ2-6, with 11 positions matching TRBD2. V dropped 5 bases and J dropped 0; count of bases not matched to a gene: 9. Germline CDR1 is MDHEN and CDR2 is SYDVKM. This CDR3 has 19 residues. Here the CDR3 reads CASSPAGTSGFSGANVLTF. DNA for the CDR3: TGTGCCAGCAGTCCCGCCGGGACTAGCGGATTCTCTGGGGCCAACGTCCTGACTTTC.

This clone was detected a few times. This chain joins TRBV7-9 and TRBJ1-6; TRBD1 matches at 8 bases. The junction had 7 bases not matched to a gene; V was cut back by 6 bases and J by 6 bases. The germline CDR1 and CDR2 sequences are SEHNR and FQNEAQ (reference sequence). The CDR3 covers 15 residues. The CDR3 protein is CASRSDRALNSPLHF. The CDR3 coding sequence is TGTGCCAGCAGGTCGGACAGGGCCCTTAATTCACCCCTCCACTTT.